A single sample gave rise to the 9 T cell receptor beta chains below, sequenced in a study of blood T cell repertoires in COVID-19. This table comes from immunoSEQ multiplex PCR, and its TCRdb copy is limited to in-frame clones, with some not included. The profile shows approximately 110,000 clones, roughly nine tenths of them singletons. The sequenced material came from peripheral blood. All receptors come from a man aged 35 to 55 with acute or convalescent COVID-19.

Here the CDR3 DNA reads TGTGCCAGCAGCCCCCTTGAACAGGGGTATACTGAAGCTTTCTTT. This sequence encodes CASSPLEQGYTEAFF. The gene calls are TRBV13 and TRBJ1-1, with 7 positions matching TRBD1. CDR3 length: 15 amino acids. Germline trimming cut 5 bases from V and 5 bases from J; bases unmatched to any gene: 11. The germline V gene has CDR1 PRHDT and CDR2 FYEKMQ (reference sequence).

J is TRBJ2-7 and V is TRBV29-1; D possibly corresponds to TRBD2 (5 bases). V was cut by 4 bases and J by 5 bases, with 21 bases left in between. The length of the CDR3 is 15 residues. Germline CDR1 reads SQVTM; CDR2 reads ANQGSEA. CDR3 residues: CSVALSGFVTNEQYF. In DNA, the CDR3 is TGCAGCGTTGCGTTGTCGGGGTTCGTAACAAACGAGCAGTACTTC.

Written as DNA, the CDR3 is TGCAGCGTCCACAGGGATACTAACACTGAAGCTTTCTTT. Amino acid sequence: CSVHRDTNTEAFF. This chain links TRBV29-1 with TRBJ1-1; possible D gene TRBD1, 6 bases. CDR1 and CDR2 from the germline V gene are SQVTM and ANQGSEA. CDR3 length: 13 residues. The V end was cut by 6 bases, the J end by 2 bases, with 13 bases between.

In its sample, this clone was seen once. This sequence joins TRBV4-3 and TRBJ1-5, with 7 bases aligning to TRBD1. CDR3 length equals 14 residues. V shed 4 bases and J 5 bases; nucleotides not matched to a gene: 5. Germline V lookup: CDR1 LGHNA, CDR2 YSLEER. The CDR3 nucleotides read TGCGCCAGCAGCCCCGACAGGGCGGATCAGCCCCAGCATTTT. Its translation is CASSPDRADQPQHF.

The chain links TRBV5-1 to TRBJ1-3; no definite D call. The CDR3 spans 15 residues. V gave up 0 bases and J gave up 4 bases, with 11 bases separating them. Germline CDR1 reads SGHRS; CDR2 reads YFSETQ. In nucleotides, the CDR3 is TGCGCCAGCAGCTTGGGTCGGCCGGGAGGAAACACCATATATTTT. This codes for CASSLGRPGGNTIYF.

V usage is TRBV19 and J usage is TRBJ1-1, with D tentatively TRBD1 (5 bases). The V end was cut by 6 bases, the J end by 0 bases, with 8 bases between. In germline, CDR1 is LNHDA, CDR2 SQIVND (reference sequence). The CDR3 runs to 13 residues. The CDR3 coding sequence is TGTGCCAGTAGGGCGACAGTGAACACTGAAGCTTTCTTT. It is translated as CASRATVNTEAFF.

V is TRBV9 and J is TRBJ1-2, with D uncertain. This CDR3 contains 13 residues. V lost 3 bases and J lost 4, with 10 bases in between. CDR1 and CDR2 from the germline V gene are SGDLS and YYNGEE. CDR3 sequence: CASSAGRGYGYTF. The CDR3 coding sequence is TGTGCCAGCAGCGCCGGGAGAGGCTATGGCTACACCTTC.

The chain couples TRBV19 to TRBJ2-5; 9 positions match TRBD1. CDR3 size: 13 residues. The trim removed 6 bases at V and 5 bases at J, leaving 4 bases unmatched. The germline gives CDR1 LNHDA, CDR2 SQIVND (reference sequence). CDR3 sequence (DNA): TGTGCCAGTAGCGGACAGGGGTCGGAGACCCAGTACTTC. Translated, it gives CASSGQGSETQYF.

The chain recombines TRBV12-3 or TRBV12-4 with TRBJ1-5; D perhaps matches TRBD1 (5 bases). The CDR3 covers 13 residues. The V gene lost 5 bases and the J gene lost 7 bases, with 12 bases spanning the gap. The CDR3 DNA follows: TGTGCCAGCAGTCGGCAGGGTAACCAGCCCCAGCATTTT. It encodes CASSRQGNQPQHF.